This T cell receptor beta chain came from a study of T cell repertoires in cytomegalovirus infection. Study-wide context: Matching HLA type and CMV infection were both indicated by public TCR beta signatures. Study-level points and caveats: Cumulated frequencies of public TCR beta families served to identify carriers of CMV plus the relevant HLA. Dominating the ex vivo response were TCR beta clonotypes that were CMV-specific and HLA-C-restricted.

There are a few counts of this clonotype. Its antigen is currently unknown. TCRdb redid the calling of the reads with MiXCR, one entry per CDR3 protein. The data show some 700,000 distinct CDR3 sequences, 35% seen once. The CDR3 has 15 residues. The ends were cut back, 1 base at V and 3 bases at J, with 10 bases in the middle. CDR1 and CDR2 (germline): MNHNS, SASEGT. The chain recombines TRBV6-1 with TRBJ2-1; TRBD1 or TRBD2 may be the D gene (5 bases each). The sample consisted of PBMCs. The receptor's source is a human donor in good health (CMV status not recorded). Some clones in this sample may be carry-over from other donors' samples. The CDR3 is CASSEGGSLYNEQFF. The CDR3 DNA is TGTGCCAGCAGTGAAGGGGGGAGTCTCTACAATGAGCAGTTCTTC.